This T cell receptor beta chain was obtained from a study of blood T cell repertoires in COVID-19. Study-wide background: The United States, Italy and Spain supplied acute and convalescent COVID-19 samples. Sources were T cells, B-cell-depleted T cells, or PBMCs; the material itself was cDNA or gDNA.

Looked up from germline, CDR1 is SGHRS and CDR2 is YFSETQ. The CDR3 is 14 residues long. V gave up 1 base and J gave up 5 bases, with 9 bases separating them. In the original workflow: Reference gene primer amplification gave nucleated cell count estimates. TCRdb's copy holds only in-frame clones and misses some; the assay was immunoSEQ multiplex PCR. The V and J calls and clone size are taken from that table; D and trimming were inferred from the DNA. The sample yields fewer than 100,000 clones, around 86% seen once. The receptor comes from a woman older than 75 with acute or convalescent COVID-19. The specimen sequenced was peripheral blood. The V and J genes are TRBV5-1 and TRBJ1-4, with D possibly matching TRBD1 (5 bases). CDR3 DNA: TGCGCCAGCAGCTTGTCCCAGGGAAATGAAAAACTGTTTTTT. Residues: CASSLSQGNEKLFF.